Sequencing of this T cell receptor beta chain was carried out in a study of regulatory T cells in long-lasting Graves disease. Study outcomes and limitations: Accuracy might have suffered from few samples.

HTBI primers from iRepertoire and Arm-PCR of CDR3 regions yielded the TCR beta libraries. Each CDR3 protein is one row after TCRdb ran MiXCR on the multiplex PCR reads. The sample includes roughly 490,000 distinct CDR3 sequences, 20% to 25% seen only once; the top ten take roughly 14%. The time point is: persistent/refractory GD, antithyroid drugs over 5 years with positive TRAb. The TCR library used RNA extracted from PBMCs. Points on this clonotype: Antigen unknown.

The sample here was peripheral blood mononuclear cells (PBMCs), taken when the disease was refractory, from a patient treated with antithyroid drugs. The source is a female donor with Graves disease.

The CDR3: CASSASTSYTGELFF. The CDR3 DNA is TGTGCCAGCAGCGCCTCGACTAGTTACACCGGGGAGCTGTTTTTT. The gene calls are TRBV9 and TRBJ2-2; D is possibly TRBD2 (6 bases). V was shortened by 3 bases and J by 3 bases, with 12 bases between the two germline ends. The CDR3 extends over 15 amino acids. The germline CDR1 and CDR2 sequences are SGDLS and YYNGEE.